These T cell receptor beta chains were read from a single sample in a study of T cell repertoires in cytomegalovirus infection. TCRdb reprocessed the reads via MiXCR and lists one record per CDR3 protein. The sample holds roughly 340,000 distinct CDR3 sequences, approximately 32% seen once. For these TCRs, the target antigens are not known. The source material was cultured PBMCs, sampled from culture after CMV antigen stimulation. Receptors originate from a human donor in good health (CMV status not recorded). Some clones in this sample may be carry-over from other donors' samples. Each CDR3 is given with its conserved first and last residue. A D gene is named only where the DNA matches it firmly. The size of a clone is reported for some rows only, either as once, few or many, or as a class for expanded clones.

J gene: TRBJ2-6; D gene: TRBD1; V gene: TRBV7-9; clone size: many; CDR3 DNA: TGTGCCAGCAGCGTTAACAGGGGCCCTGGGGCCAACGTCCTGACTTTC; CDR3 protein: CASSVNRGPGANVLTF
J gene: TRBJ1-1; D gene: .; V gene: TRBV5-1; clone size: few; CDR3 DNA: TGCGCCAGCAGCTTGGCCGGTTGGGGAGACACTGAAGCTTTCTTT; CDR3 protein: CASSLAGWGDTEAFF
J gene: TRBJ2-5; D gene: TRBD1; V gene: TRBV5-1; clone size: .; CDR3 DNA: TGCGCCAGCAGCGGGGACAGGGGAGCACAAGAGACCCAGTACTTC; CDR3 protein: CASSGDRGAQETQYF
J gene: TRBJ2-5; D gene: .; V gene: TRBV7-9; clone size: .; CDR3 DNA: TGTGCCAGCAGATCCAGAAGGGCTGGGCAAGAGACCCAGTACTTC; CDR3 protein: CASRSRRAGQETQYF
J gene: TRBJ1-5; D gene: TRBD1; V gene: TRBV3-1; clone size: few; CDR3 DNA: TGTGCCAGCAGCCAAAGGGACAGGGACGATTCGCCCCAGCATTTT; CDR3 protein: CASSQRDRDDSPQHF
J gene: TRBJ1-1; D gene: .; V gene: TRBV7-8; clone size: .; CDR3 DNA: TGTGCCAGCAGCTCCTATGGGGTGAACACTGAAGCTTTCTTT; CDR3 protein: CASSSYGVNTEAFF
J gene: TRBJ1-1; D gene: .; V gene: TRBV4-1; clone size: few; CDR3 DNA: TGCGCCAGCAGCCAAATACTGCGGGACACTGAAGCTTTCTTT; CDR3 protein: CASSQILRDTEAFF
J gene: TRBJ2-6; D gene: TRBD1; V gene: TRBV11-1; clone size: .; CDR3 DNA: TGTGCCAGCAGCTCTCCGGGACAGGGGGCTCCTGGGGCCAACGTCCTGACTTTC; CDR3 protein: CASSSPGQGAPGANVLTF
J gene: TRBJ1-2; D gene: TRBD1; V gene: TRBV19; clone size: many; CDR3 DNA: TGTGCCAGTAGTATTTTTTCCGGGACAGGGGACTATGGCTACACCTTC; CDR3 protein: CASSIFSGTGDYGYTF
J gene: TRBJ1-5; D gene: TRBD1; V gene: TRBV7-9; clone size: .; CDR3 DNA: TGTGCCAGCAGCTTAGCGTCCTCCGGACAGGGGATTCAGCCCCAGCATTTT; CDR3 protein: CASSLASSGQGIQPQHF
J gene: TRBJ2-1; D gene: .; V gene: TRBV12-5; clone size: .; CDR3 DNA: TGTGCTAGTGGTTCCGACTCGGGACTCTACAATGAGCAGTTCTTC; CDR3 protein: CASGSDSGLYNEQFF
J gene: TRBJ2-1; D gene: .; V gene: TRBV18; clone size: many; CDR3 DNA: TGTGCCAGCTCAGCGACAGAGAGGCTTGAGCAGTTCTTC; CDR3 protein: CASSATERLEQFF
J gene: TRBJ1-5; D gene: .; V gene: TRBV12-3/TRBV12-4; clone size: .; CDR3 DNA: TGTGTCAGCAGAACAGATTATCAGCCCCAGCATTTT; CDR3 protein: CVSRTDYQPQHF
J gene: TRBJ1-1; D gene: .; V gene: TRBV28; clone size: few; CDR3 DNA: TGTGCCAGCAGGAATGCGGGGGTGGGGGGTGACACTGAAGCTTTCTTT; CDR3 protein: CASRNAGVGGDTEAFF
J gene: TRBJ2-5; D gene: .; V gene: TRBV20-1; clone size: .; CDR3 DNA: TGCAGTGCTAGAGATCCCAGGCCCCCATGGACCCAGTACTTC; CDR3 protein: CSARDPRPPWTQYF
J gene: TRBJ2-7; D gene: TRBD2; V gene: TRBV10-3; clone size: .; CDR3 DNA: TGTGCCATCAGCGTGACTAGCGGGGAGGGGTACGAGCAGTACTTC; CDR3 protein: CAISVTSGEGYEQYF
J gene: TRBJ2-7; D gene: .; V gene: TRBV7-2; clone size: many; CDR3 DNA: TGTGCCAGCAGCTTAGAGGTCGAGCAGTACTTC; CDR3 protein: CASSLEVEQYF
J gene: TRBJ2-7; D gene: .; V gene: TRBV7-2; clone size: many; CDR3 DNA: TGTGCCAGCAGCTCAATCTGGGACCAAAGTAGTTCCTACGAGCAGTACTTC; CDR3 protein: CASSSIWDQSSSYEQYF
J gene: TRBJ1-2; D gene: .; V gene: TRBV19; clone size: .; CDR3 DNA: TGTGCCACTACCCGTGATACACTTTATGGCTACACCTTC; CDR3 protein: CATTRDTLYGYTF
J gene: TRBJ1-2; D gene: .; V gene: TRBV3-1; clone size: .; CDR3 DNA: TGTGCCAGCAGCCAAGGAAGGTGGAGCTATGGCTACACCTTC; CDR3 protein: CASSQGRWSYGYTF